These 3 T cell receptor beta chains originate from one sample sequenced in a study of blood T cells in healthy people across ages. A second PCR of roughly 6 to 12 cycles used a sample-barcoded 5' primer and a J-beta primer mix. MiXCR, run by TCRdb on the 5' RACE reads, gives a single entry per CDR3 protein. The sample has over a million distinct CDR3 sequences, approximately 43% seen once. Material for sequencing was blood. The origin of the receptors is a woman aged 18-29 years in good health.

This clonotype has only a few counts. The chain joins TRBV6-2 or TRBV6-3 to TRBJ2-1, with 10 nucleotides matching TRBD2. TRBJ2-7 matches the DNA end more closely, so the J call is doubtful. Germline CDR1 MNHEY, CDR2 SVGEGT. This CDR3 spans 15 amino acids. The CDR3 region is CASSASGSSYNEQYF. Written as DNA, the CDR3 is TGTGCCAGCAGCGCTAGCGGGAGCTCCTACAATGAGCAGTACTTC.

The chain joins TRBV29-1 to TRBJ2-3; 12 positions agree with TRBD1. This CDR3 is 13 amino acids long. With 6 bases clipped from V and 4 bases from J, the junction kept 2 bases outside the gene matches. Germline loops: CDR1 SQVTM, CDR2 ANQGSEA. CDR3 sequence (DNA): TGCAGCGTCGGGACAGGGGGCGCAGATACGCAGTATTTT. Protein product: CSVGTGGADTQYF.

This clonotype is a singleton in its sample. The chain uses TRBV6-1 and TRBJ2-5, with 7 bases identical to TRBD1. Germline CDR1 MNHNS, CDR2 SASEGT. V trimming: 7 bases; J trimming: 4 bases; junction bases outside the gene matches: 6. This CDR3 comprises 13 residues. The CDR3 DNA is TGTGCCAGCACCACCAGGGGGTTAGAGACCCAGTACTTC. Translation gives CASTTRGLETQYF.